This TCR beta chain was captured in a study of cytomegalovirus exposure and HLA in healthy donors. The study's findings and limits: Earlier analysis looked at TCR beta V segments, and most were productive about 90% or about 30% of the time.

In the PCR, 60 Vbeta and 13 Jbeta primers were used. The assay was immunoSEQ multiplex PCR, and TCRdb's table has in-frame clones only and misses some. The data show roughly 180,000 clones, 84% seen once. Germline-derived CDR1 and CDR2 are MNHEY and SVGAGI. The CDR3 covers 11 residues. A remark on this clone: Antigen: not known. Mismatch with germline at one junction end may stem from a read error.

This TCR was sampled from a man aged 25 to 40 in good health and CMV-seronegative. The sequenced sample consisted of PBMCs. The V gene is TRBV6-5, the J gene TRBJ2-7; 10 bases fit TRBD1. The CDR3 nucleotides read TGTGCCAGCAGTTCGGGACAGGGGAAGCACTTC. Translating gives CASSSGQGKHF.